These 18 T cell receptor beta chains were sequenced from one sample in a study of CD8+CD57+ T cells in acquired aplastic anemia. Sequencing was done on patients that had shown CD8+CD57+ cell expansion by flow cytometry. Profiling that covered TCR beta VDJ and CDR3 relied on genomic DNA as its template. TCRdb recomputed calls from the reads with MiXCR, one row per CDR3 protein. The top ten clones hold less than 0.85% of a sample with hundreds of thousands of distinct CDR3 sequences, less than 35% of them seen once. Specimen: sorted CD4+, CD8+, or CD8+CD57+ T cells (not recorded which) from PBMCs. These receptors all stem from a human donor with aplastic anemia.

This clonotype has at least ten counts. V is TRBV7-2 and J is TRBJ2-7; tentatively, D is TRBD1 or TRBD2 (6 bases each). There are 15 residues in the CDR3. CDR1 and CDR2 (germline): SGHTA, FQGNSA. V was shortened by 5 bases and J by 7 bases, with 21 bases between the two germline ends. The CDR3 is CASSPDRGQLREQYF. CDR3 coding DNA: TGTGCCAGCAGCCCGGACCGGGGGCAGCTCCGGGAGCAGTACTTC.

A word on this clonotype: The CDR3 end shows no conserved phenylalanine or tryptophan, and so a read error is likely. V and J are TRBV6-1 and TRBJ2-7; 9 positions agree with TRBD1. The V and J ends lost 0 bases and 3 bases, in that order; junction bases with no gene match: 9. CDR1 and CDR2 (germline): MNHNS, SASEGT. The CDR3 consists of 17 residues. The CDR3 DNA reads TGTGCCAGCAGTGAAGCGCTTTACAGGGGGCGAGTCTACGAGCAGTACTGC. This codes for CASSEALYRGRVYEQYC.

For this clonotype: The conserved final phenylalanine or tryptophan is absent from the CDR3, which likely points to a read error. No DNA is shown, since the ends of the CDR3 on it are uncertain; the CDR3 is the one TCRdb lists. The chain combines TRBV19 with TRBJ2-7. Per the germline V gene, CDR1 is LNHDA and CDR2 is SQIVND (reference sequence). The CDR3 is made up of 8 amino acids, end residues included. CDR3 region: CASSMYSA.

This clonotype was picked up many times. The chain combines TRBV20-1 with TRBJ1-3; no definite D call. Trimming cost V 1 base and J 2 bases, with 12 bases left between them. Germline V gene sequence: CDR1 DFQATT, CDR2 SNEGSKA (reference sequence). The length of the CDR3 is 15 residues. In DNA form, the CDR3 reads TGCAGTGCTAGAGGCGATCGGGGTGCTGGAAACACCATATATTTT. This encodes CSARGDRGAGNTIYF.

This clonotype was counted a few times. Since a much larger clone is just one base distant, this may be a read error. This chain uses TRBV7-8 with TRBJ1-2, with unresolved D. The CDR3 sequence is 13 residues long. Germline-derived CDR1 and CDR2 are SGHVS and FQNEAQ. As DNA, the CDR3 is TGTGCCAGCAGCTTATTTGGCCTTAGCGGCTACGCCTTC. It specifies CASSLFGLSGYAF.

V gene TRBV11-2 combines with J gene TRBJ2-3; 9 nucleotides line up with TRBD2. Unmatched junction bases numbered 9, after V lost 4 bases and J lost 4 bases. Germline-derived CDR1 and CDR2 are SGHAT and FQNNGV. This CDR3 spans 16 amino acids. Here the CDR3 reads CASSSGLAGWADTQYF. CDR3 coding DNA: TGTGCCAGCAGCTCCGGGCTAGCGGGATGGGCAGATACGCAGTATTTT.

Worth noting for this clonotype: This sequence may be a read error, since a much larger clone differs from it by one base. The chain is built from TRBV29-1 and TRBJ2-5; D perhaps matches TRBD2 (5 bases). Germline lookup yields CDR1 SQVTM and CDR2 ANQGSEA. This CDR3 is built from 12 residues. The ends were cut back, 4 bases at V and 7 bases at J, with 13 bases in the middle. This chain's CDR3 is CSVGSGGGTQYF. The CDR3 region has the DNA TGCAGCGTTGGATCAGGAGGAGGGACCCAGTACTTC.

The V and J genes are TRBV10-3 and TRBJ1-6; TRBD1 is a possible D gene (5 bases). CDR1 and CDR2 from the germline V gene are ENHRY and SYGVKD. Trimming pared 10 bases from V and 14 bases from J, leaving 21 bases between. The CDR3 contains 13 residues. The CDR3 protein is CATWPGTDSALHF. The CDR3 DNA sequence: TGTGCCACCTGGCCAGGGACGGATTCGGCCCTCCACTTT.

This clonotype was observed once. It may be a read error: a sequence one base away is much more abundant. The chain links TRBV2 to TRBJ2-2, with 9 nucleotides matching TRBD1. Per the germline V gene, CDR1 is SNHLY and CDR2 is FYNNEI. There are 15 residues in the CDR3. The CDR3 loop reads CASRTGTGNTGEPFF. Here the CDR3 DNA reads TGTGCCAGCAGAACCGGGACAGGGAACACCGGGGAGCCGTTTTTT.

The V gene is TRBV10-3, the J gene TRBJ1-5; 9 bases fit TRBD1. The germline V gene has CDR1 ENHRY and CDR2 SYGVKD. The length of the CDR3 is 16 residues. The trim removed 10 bases at V and 0 bases at J, leaving 10 bases unmatched. In DNA, the CDR3 is TGTGCCAGCACAGTTCAGGACAGGGGTAGCAATCAGCCCCAGCATTTT. It specifies CASTVQDRGSNQPQHF.

J is TRBJ1-2 and V is TRBV2, with D hard to call. The germline gives CDR1 SNHLY, CDR2 FYNNEI. The CDR3 is made up of 11 amino acids. V lost 7 bases to trimming and J lost 7 bases, with 10 bases between them. The CDR3 DNA sequence: TGTGCCAGCATCGGGGTCGGTGGCTACACCTTC. Translating gives CASIGVGGYTF.

This clonotype was seen many times. The rearrangement links TRBV15 to TRBJ2-7; 7 bases are shared with TRBD2. Trimming cost V 0 bases and J 7 bases; bases outside gene matches: 6. CDR1 and CDR2 from the germline V gene are LNHNV and YYDKDF (reference sequence). This CDR3 has 14 amino acids. The CDR3 coding sequence is TGTGCCACCAGCAGAGATTGGGGGAGGGTTGAGCAGTACTTC. This codes for CATSRDWGRVEQYF.

In its sample, this clonotype was seen a few times. The gene calls are TRBV20-1 and TRBJ1-1; 9 positions agree with TRBD1. J gave up 6 bases and V 2 bases, and 16 bases lay outside the gene matches. This CDR3 contains 17 residues. Per the germline V gene, CDR1 is DFQATT and CDR2 is SNEGSKA (reference sequence). Here the CDR3 reads CSARRVLTGTGIPEAFF. The CDR3 bases are TGCAGTGCTAGACGAGTCCTCACCGGGACAGGGATCCCTGAAGCTTTCTTT.

This clonotype showed up many times. DNA for the CDR3: TGTGCCAGCAGTGAAGCGCTGGGCGGGGCCAATCAGCCCCAGCATTTT. It specifies CASSEALGGANQPQHF. This rearrangement joins TRBV2 to TRBJ1-5; a possible D gene is TRBD1 (5 bases). CDR1 and CDR2 (germline): SNHLY, FYNNEI. This CDR3 is built from 16 residues. V lost 0 bases to trimming and J lost 3 bases, with 12 bases between them.

Concerning this clonotype itself: Relative to the germline gene, one junction end is altered; a read error may explain this. The chain couples TRBV4-2 to TRBJ2-6, with 10 positions matching TRBD1. CDR3 length equals 17 residues. CDR1 and CDR2 from the germline V gene are LGHNA and YNFKEQ. For the CDR3, the DNA is TGTGCCAGCGGCCAAGAGACAGGGGGCGCTGGGGCCAACGTCCTGACTTTC. This sequence encodes CASGQETGGAGANVLTF.

This clonotype occurred many times. CDR3 coding DNA: TGTGCCACCAGCAGAGCCTTAAAAACAAAGCAAGAGACCCAGTACTTC. This codes for CATSRALKTKQETQYF. The chain couples TRBV15 to TRBJ2-5; D remains unclear. Germline V CDR1 and CDR2: LNHNV, YYDKDF (reference sequence). Trimming took 1 base from V and 2 from J, leaving 14 bases between them. The CDR3 sequence is 16 residues long. Full variable domain (remainder filled in from reference TRBV15 and TRBJ2-5): DAMVIQNPRYQVTQFGKPVTLSCSQTLNHNVMYWYQQKSSQAPKLLFHYYDKDFNNEADTPDNFQSRRPNTSFCFLDIRSPGLGDTAMYLCATSRALKTKQETQYFGPGTRLLVL.

This rearrangement joins TRBV29-1 to TRBJ1-1; the D gene is possibly TRBD1 (5 bases). CDR1 is SQVTM, CDR2 ANQGSEA, per germline. CDR3 size: 12 residues. V was trimmed by 5 bases and J by 6 bases, leaving 13 bases between them. The chain's CDR3 is CSVQWEGPEAFF. The DNA for the CDR3 is TGCAGCGTTCAGTGGGAGGGACCTGAAGCTTTCTTT.

V and J are TRBV11-1 and TRBJ1-6; D possibly corresponds to TRBD1 (5 bases). The CDR3 has 18 amino acids. Germline V gene data show CDR1 as SGHAT and CDR2 as FQDESV (reference sequence). V was cut by 5 bases and J by 0 bases, with 17 bases left in between. CDR3 residues: CASSDSGLLSSYNSPLHF. The CDR3 region has the DNA TGTGCCAGCAGCGATTCGGGACTCCTGAGCTCCTATAATTCACCCCTCCACTTT.